This T cell receptor beta chain derives from a study of T cell changes during pregnancy in multiple sclerosis. Generated by immunoSEQ multiplex PCR, the TCRdb table keeps only in-frame clones and is missing some. The data show approximately 71,000 clones, approximately 92% seen once. The clonotype comes from a female donor with multiple sclerosis, enrolled in a pregnancy study. This material consisted of peripheral blood, taken in the third trimester of pregnancy.

CDR3 bases: TGTGCCAGTACCGCAAGCGGGAGGGGAGATACGCAGTATTTT. This sequence encodes CASTASGRGDTQYF. The chain uses TRBV19 and TRBJ2-3, with 10 bases that match TRBD2. CDR1 is LNHDA and CDR2 is SQIVND in the germline V gene (reference sequence). The CDR3 consists of 14 residues. After removal of 7 bases from V and 5 bases from J, the junction contained 6 bases not matched to a gene.